The clone carrying this TCR beta chain was detected a few times. Its target is not known. A much more abundant neighbour one base away suggests this may be a read error. These data belong to a study of CD8+CD57+ T cells in acquired aplastic anemia. Across the whole study: On average, sorted CD4+ and CD8+ cells gave 3 to 3.5 ug of DNA.

Template material for TCR beta VDJ and CDR3 profiling consisted of genomic DNA. TCRdb used MiXCR to reprocess the reads, holding one entry per CDR3 protein. The sample yields around 200,000 distinct CDR3 sequences, roughly half seen once. Those patients picked for sequencing had displayed CD8+CD57+ cell expansion on flow cytometry. Diagnosis of severe acquired aplastic anemia applied to all patients. Study results and limitations: Researchers report that twenty-nine CD8+ CDR3 sequences appeared in both patients and controls. Between patients and controls, CD8+ Simpson's diversity did not vary significantly.

Sequencing input: sorted CD4+, CD8+, or CD8+CD57+ T cells (not recorded which) from PBMCs. The receptor comes from a human donor with aplastic anemia.

The CDR3: CDSSSGQAGQETQYF. In nucleotides, the CDR3 is TGCGACAGCAGCTCGGGACAAGCGGGTCAAGAGACCCAGTACTTC. The chain couples TRBV5-1 to TRBJ2-5; D is possibly TRBD1 or TRBD2 (6 bases each). The germline V gene has CDR1 SGHRS and CDR2 YFSETQ. The CDR3 contains 15 residues.